This TCR beta chain comes out of a study of blood T cell repertoires in COVID-19. Only in-frame clones appear in the TCRdb table, and some are missing; sequencing was by immunoSEQ multiplex PCR. This table has 300,000 to 350,000 clones, about 90% appearing once. The CDR3 has 14 residues. V was trimmed by 3 bases and J by 5 bases, leaving 11 bases between them. Germline V gene lookup returns CDR1 SEHNR and CDR2 FQNEAQ (reference sequence). This sequence was found in a man between 18 and 35 years old with active or convalescent COVID-19. The chain recombines TRBV7-9 with TRBJ2-1; D remains ambiguous. Input material: peripheral blood. The CDR3 sequence is CASSFTVQDNEQFF. As DNA, the CDR3 is TGTGCCAGCAGCTTTACGGTCCAGGACAATGAGCAGTTCTTC.